The text below deals with one TCR beta chain. Germline V gene lookup returns CDR1 SGHTA and CDR2 FQGNSA. The CDR3 loop spans 14 amino acids. Unmatched junction bases numbered 3, after V lost 3 bases and J lost 2 bases. Generated by immunoSEQ multiplex PCR, the TCRdb table keeps only in-frame clones and is missing some. The sample consists of more than 75,000 clones, approximately 81% of them appearing once. Prior autoimmune disease or systemic immunosuppression barred patients. This specimen belongs to a study of OX40 agonist ivuxolimab in advanced cancers. The sequencing used CD4+ or CD8+ T cells sorted from blood, collected in a trial of the OX40 agonist ivuxolimab. The sequence came from an adult with an advanced solid tumor such as melanoma, head and neck, liver or kidney cancer. This chain links TRBV7-2 with TRBJ1-1; 7 bases are shared with TRBD1. The CDR3 DNA is TGTGCCAGCAGCTTTACAGGGGAAAACACTGAAGCTTTCTTT. Its protein is CASSFTGENTEAFF.